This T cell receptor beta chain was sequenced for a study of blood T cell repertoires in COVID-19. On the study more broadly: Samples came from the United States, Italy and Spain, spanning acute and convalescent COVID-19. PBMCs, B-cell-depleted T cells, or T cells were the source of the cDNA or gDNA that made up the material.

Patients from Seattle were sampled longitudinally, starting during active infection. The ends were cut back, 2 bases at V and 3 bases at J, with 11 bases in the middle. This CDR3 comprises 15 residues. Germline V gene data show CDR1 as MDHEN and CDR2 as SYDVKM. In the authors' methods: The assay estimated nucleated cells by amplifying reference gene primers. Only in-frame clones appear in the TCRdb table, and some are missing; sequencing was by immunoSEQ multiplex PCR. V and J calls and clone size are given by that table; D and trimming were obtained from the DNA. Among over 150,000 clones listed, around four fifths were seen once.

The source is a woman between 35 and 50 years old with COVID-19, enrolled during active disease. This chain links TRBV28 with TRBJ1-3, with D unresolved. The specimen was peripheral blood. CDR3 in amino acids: CASSLEGSRGNTIYF. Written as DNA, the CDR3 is TGTGCCAGCAGTTTAGAGGGTTCTCGTGGAAACACCATATATTTT.